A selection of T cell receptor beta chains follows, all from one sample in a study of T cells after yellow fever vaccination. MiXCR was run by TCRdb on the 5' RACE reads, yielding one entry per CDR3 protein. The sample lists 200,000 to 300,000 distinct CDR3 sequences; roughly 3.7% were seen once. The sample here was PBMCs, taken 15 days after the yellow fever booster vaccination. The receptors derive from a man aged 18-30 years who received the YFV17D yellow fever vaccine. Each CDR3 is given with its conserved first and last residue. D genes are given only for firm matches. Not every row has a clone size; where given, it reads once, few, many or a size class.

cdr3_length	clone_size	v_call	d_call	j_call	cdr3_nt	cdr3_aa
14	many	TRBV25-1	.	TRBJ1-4	TGTGCCAGCAGCCGGGGATCGGGTAATGAAAAACTGTTTTTT	CASSRGSGNEKLFF
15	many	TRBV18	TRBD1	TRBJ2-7	TGTGCCAGCTCACCACCGGGACAGGCCCCCACGGAGCAGTACTTC	CASSPPGQAPTEQYF
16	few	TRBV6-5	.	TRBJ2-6	TGTGCCAGCAGTTACGGGGGGACGTCTGGGGCCAACGTCCTGACTTTC	CASSYGGTSGANVLTF
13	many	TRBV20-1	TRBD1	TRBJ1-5	TGCAGTGCTAGAGGACAGGGGGCCCAGCCCCAGCATTTT	CSARGQGAQPQHF
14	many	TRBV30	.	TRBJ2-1	TGTGCCTGGAGGAAAACAGGGCCTTACAATGAGCAGTTCTTC	CAWRKTGPYNEQFF
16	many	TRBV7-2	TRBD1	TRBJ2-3	TGTGCCAGCAGAACACCGGGACAGGGGGTCCCAGATACGCAGTATTTT	CASRTPGQGVPDTQYF
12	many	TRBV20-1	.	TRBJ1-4	TGCAGTCAAAGGGCGATGAATGAAAAACTGTTTTTT	CSQRAMNEKLFF
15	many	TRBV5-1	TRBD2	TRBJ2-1	TGCGCCAGCAGCTACGGACTAGCGGGGTTAGATGAGCAGTTCTTC	CASSYGLAGLDEQFF
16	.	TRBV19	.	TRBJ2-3	TGTGCCAGTAGTATAAATTCTCCAGCGGTGGCGGGAACGCAGTATTTT	CASSINSPAVAGTQYF
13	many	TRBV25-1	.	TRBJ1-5	TGTGCCAGCAGTGAGGGCCCGGGGCAGCCCCAGCATTTT	CASSEGPGQPQHF
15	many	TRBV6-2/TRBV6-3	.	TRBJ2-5	TGTGCCAGCAGTTACGGGAAGAACCCCACAGAGACCCAGTACTTC	CASSYGKNPTETQYF
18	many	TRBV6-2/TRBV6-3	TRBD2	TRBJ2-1	TGTGCCAGCAGTTACTCGGGCAAGCGGGGGAGCTCCTACAATGAGCAGTTCTTC	CASSYSGKRGSSYNEQFF
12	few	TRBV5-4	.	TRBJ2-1	TGTGCCAGCAGCTTCCCCTTGAATGAGCAGTTCTTC	CASSFPLNEQFF
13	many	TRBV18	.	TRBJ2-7	TGTGCCAGCTCACCAGGGGCCGGCTACGAGCAGTACTTC	CASSPGAGYEQYF
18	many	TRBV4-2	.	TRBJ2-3	TGTGCCAGCAGCCAAGATCTCGAGGGGGGGGGCCGATTAGATACGCAGTATTTT	CASSQDLEGGGRLDTQYF
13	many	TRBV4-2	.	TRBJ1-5	TGTGCCAGCAGCCAAGAGAGGGGACAGCCCCAGCATTTT	CASSQERGQPQHF
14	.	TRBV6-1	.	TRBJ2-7	TGTGCCAGCAGTGAGAAGGGGCGTCCCTACGAGCAGTACTTC	CASSEKGRPYEQYF
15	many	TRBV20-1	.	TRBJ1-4	TGCAGTGCTAGAGATCGCCTTAGGGCTGGAGAAAAACTGTTTTTT	CSARDRLRAGEKLFF
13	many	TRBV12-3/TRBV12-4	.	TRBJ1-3	TGTGCCAGCAGCCCCGTGGCTGGAAACACCATATATTTT	CASSPVAGNTIYF
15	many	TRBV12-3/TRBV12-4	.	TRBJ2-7	TGTGCCAGCAGTTTTCAGGGGTCGATGGACTACGAGCAGTACTTC	CASSFQGSMDYEQYF
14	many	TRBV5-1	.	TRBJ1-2	TGCGCCAGCAGCCAAGACAGCCCTAACTATGGCTACACCTTC	CASSQDSPNYGYTF
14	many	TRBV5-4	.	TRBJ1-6	TGTGCCAGCAGCTTGTTGCAGGGAGGTACACCCCTCCACTTT	CASSLLQGGTPLHF
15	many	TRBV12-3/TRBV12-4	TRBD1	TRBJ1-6	TGTGCCAGCAGCCCCGGACAGGGTTCAGGTTCACCCCTCCACTTT	CASSPGQGSGSPLHF
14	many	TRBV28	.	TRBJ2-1	TGTGCCAGCAGACCTGCAGGGGTAGGAAATGAGCAGTTCTTC	CASRPAGVGNEQFF
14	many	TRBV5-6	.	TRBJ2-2	TGTGCCAGCAGCTTGGGCGTGACCACCGGGGAGCTGTTTTTT	CASSLGVTTGELFF
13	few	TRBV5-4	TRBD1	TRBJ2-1	TGTGCCAGCAGCTCGGGACAGCTCAATGAGCAGTTCTTC	CASSSGQLNEQFF
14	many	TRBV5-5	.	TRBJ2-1	TGTGCCAGCTTGGAGGAGTGGAGTGTCGATGAGCAGTTCTTC	CASLEEWSVDEQFF
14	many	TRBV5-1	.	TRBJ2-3	TGCGCCAGCAGAGCGACAGCCACGGCAGATACGCAGTATTTT	CASRATATADTQYF
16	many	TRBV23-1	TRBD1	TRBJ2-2	TGCGCCAGCACCCCGGACAGGGGTGGGAGTACCGGGGAGCTGTTTTTT	CASTPDRGGSTGELFF
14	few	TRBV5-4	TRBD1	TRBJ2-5	TGTGCCAGCAGCTCTTCGACAGGGGTGCAGACCCAGTACTTC	CASSSSTGVQTQYF
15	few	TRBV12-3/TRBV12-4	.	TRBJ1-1	TGTGCCAGCAGCCTACTAGGACGTTTGAACACTGAAGCTTTCTTT	CASSLLGRLNTEAFF
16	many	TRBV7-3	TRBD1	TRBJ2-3	TGTGCCAGCAGCCCCGGGGACAGGGGTTTTGCAGATACGCAGTATTTT	CASSPGDRGFADTQYF
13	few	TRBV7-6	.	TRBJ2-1	TGTGCCAGCAGCAACGGGGGCTACAATGAGCAGTTCTTC	CASSNGGYNEQFF
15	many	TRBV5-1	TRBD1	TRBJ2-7	TGCGCCAGCAGCCGACGCACAGGGGGTTCTGACGAGCAGTACTTC	CASSRRTGGSDEQYF
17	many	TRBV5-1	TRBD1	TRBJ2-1	TGCGCCAGCAGCACCGGGACAGTCAACTACCCCTACAATGAGCAGTTCTTC	CASSTGTVNYPYNEQFF
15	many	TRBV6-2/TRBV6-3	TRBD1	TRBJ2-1	TGTGCCAGCAGACCCGGGACAGGGGAATTCTTGGGGCAGTTCTTC	CASRPGTGEFLGQFF
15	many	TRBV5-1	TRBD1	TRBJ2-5	TGCGCCAGCAGCTTGGCCGGGACAGCCCGTGGGACCCAGTACTTC	CASSLAGTARGTQYF
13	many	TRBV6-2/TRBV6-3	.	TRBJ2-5	TGTGCCAGCAGTTACGACACGGGAGAGACCCAGTACTTC	CASSYDTGETQYF
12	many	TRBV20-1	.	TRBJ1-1	TGCAGTGCTCAACAGGGTAACACTGAAGCTTTCTTT	CSAQQGNTEAFF
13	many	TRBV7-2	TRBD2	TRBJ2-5	TGTGCCAGCCTCCGGGGGGTGGGTGAGACCCAGTACTTC	CASLRGVGETQYF
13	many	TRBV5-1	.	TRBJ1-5	TGCGCCAGCAGCGTCGGACAGAATCAGCCCCAGCATTTT	CASSVGQNQPQHF
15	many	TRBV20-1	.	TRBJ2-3	TGCAGTGCTATCTCCATCCGGGGGTCCACAGATACGCAGTATTTT	CSAISIRGSTDTQYF
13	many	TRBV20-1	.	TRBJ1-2	TGCAGTGCTAGATCGGGGGCTAACTATGGCTACACCTTC	CSARSGANYGYTF
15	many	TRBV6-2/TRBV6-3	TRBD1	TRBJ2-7	TGTGCCAGCAGTTACCTGGGGACAGGGAGGAACGAGCAGTACTTC	CASSYLGTGRNEQYF
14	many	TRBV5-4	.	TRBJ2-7	TGTGCCAGCAGCCCGACAGGAAGGGGTTACGAGCAGTACTTC	CASSPTGRGYEQYF
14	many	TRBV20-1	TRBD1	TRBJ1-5	TGCAGTGCTAGAGACCGGGACAGGAATCAGCCCCAGCATTTT	CSARDRDRNQPQHF
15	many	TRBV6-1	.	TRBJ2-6	TGTGCCAGCAATACCTGGTACTCTGGGGCCAACGTCCTGACTTTC	CASNTWYSGANVLTF
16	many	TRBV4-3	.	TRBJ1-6	TGCGCCAGCAGCCAAGATGGAGGGGGGTATAATTCACCCCTCCACTTT	CASSQDGGGYNSPLHF
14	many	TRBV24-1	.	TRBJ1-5	TGTGCCACCAGTGATTACTATAGCAATCAGCCCCAGCATTTT	CATSDYYSNQPQHF
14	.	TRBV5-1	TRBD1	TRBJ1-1	TGCGCCACCAAGAAGGGACAGGGCAACACTGAAGCTTTCTTT	CATKKGQGNTEAFF
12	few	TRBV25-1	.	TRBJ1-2	TGTGCCAGCAGGCCTGGGTCCCATGGCTACACCTTC	CASRPGSHGYTF
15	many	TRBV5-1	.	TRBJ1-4	TGCGCCAGCAGCCTCAGACGGGGAGGGCTTGAAAAACTGTTTTTT	CASSLRRGGLEKLFF
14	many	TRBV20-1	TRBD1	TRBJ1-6	TGCAGTGCCAGAGAGACAGGGATATTCTCACCCCTCCACTTT	CSARETGIFSPLHF
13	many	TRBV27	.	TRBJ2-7	TGTGCCAGCAGTTTACAGCCCTCCTACGAGCAGTACTTC	CASSLQPSYEQYF
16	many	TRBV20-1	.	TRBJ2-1	TGCAGTGCTAGAGACATCGCTCGCGGGGCATACAATGAGCAGTTCTTC	CSARDIARGAYNEQFF
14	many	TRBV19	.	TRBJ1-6	TGTGCCACTCGCCTCCTTGGCATGGGGTCACCCCTCCACTTT	CATRLLGMGSPLHF
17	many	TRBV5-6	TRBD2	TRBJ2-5	TGTGCCAGCAGCCGAAATTTGGCAGCGGGGCTTCGAGAGACCCAGTACTTC	CASSRNLAAGLRETQYF
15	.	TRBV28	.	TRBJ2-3	TGTGCCAGCAGTGCCGGGACAATCAGCACAGATACGCAGTATTTT	CASSAGTISTDTQYF
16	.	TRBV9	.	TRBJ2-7	TGTGCCAGCAGTGAAACGACCGGGACACCGGGAGACGAGCAGTACTTC	CASSETTGTPGDEQYF